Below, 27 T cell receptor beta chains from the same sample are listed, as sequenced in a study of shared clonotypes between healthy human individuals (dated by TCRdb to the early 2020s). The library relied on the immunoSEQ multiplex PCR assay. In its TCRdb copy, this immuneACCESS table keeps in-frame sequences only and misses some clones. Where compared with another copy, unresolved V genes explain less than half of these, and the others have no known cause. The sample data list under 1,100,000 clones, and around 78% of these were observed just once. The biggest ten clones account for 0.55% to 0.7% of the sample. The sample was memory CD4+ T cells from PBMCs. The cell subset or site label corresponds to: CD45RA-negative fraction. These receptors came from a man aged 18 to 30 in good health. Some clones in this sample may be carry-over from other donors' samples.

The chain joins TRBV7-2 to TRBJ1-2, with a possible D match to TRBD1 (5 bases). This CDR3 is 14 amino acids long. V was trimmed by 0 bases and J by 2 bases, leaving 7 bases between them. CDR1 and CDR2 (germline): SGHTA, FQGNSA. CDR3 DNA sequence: TGTGCCAGCAGCTTAGCTGCAGGGAACTATGGCTACACCTTC. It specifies CASSLAAGNYGYTF.

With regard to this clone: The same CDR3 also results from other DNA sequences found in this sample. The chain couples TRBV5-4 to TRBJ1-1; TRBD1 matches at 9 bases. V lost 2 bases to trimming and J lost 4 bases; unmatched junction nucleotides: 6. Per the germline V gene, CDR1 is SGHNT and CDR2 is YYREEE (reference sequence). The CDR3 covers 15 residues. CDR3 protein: CASSLTGGGGTEAFF. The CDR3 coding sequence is TGTGCCAGCAGCTTAACAGGGGGCGGTGGCACTGAAGCTTTCTTT.

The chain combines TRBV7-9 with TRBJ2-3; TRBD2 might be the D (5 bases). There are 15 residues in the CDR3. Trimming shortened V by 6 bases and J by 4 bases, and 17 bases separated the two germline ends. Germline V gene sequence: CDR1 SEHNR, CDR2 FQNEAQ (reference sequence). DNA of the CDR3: TGTGCCAGCAGATCTACACTAGGGCCCGCAGATACGCAGTATTTT. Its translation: CASRSTLGPADTQYF.

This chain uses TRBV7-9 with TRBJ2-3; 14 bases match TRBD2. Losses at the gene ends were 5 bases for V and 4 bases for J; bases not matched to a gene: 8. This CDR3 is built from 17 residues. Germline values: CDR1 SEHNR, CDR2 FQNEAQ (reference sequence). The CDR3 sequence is CASSPGTSGRIADTQYF. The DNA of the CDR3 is TGTGCCAGCAGCCCCGGGACTAGCGGGAGAATCGCAGATACGCAGTATTTT.

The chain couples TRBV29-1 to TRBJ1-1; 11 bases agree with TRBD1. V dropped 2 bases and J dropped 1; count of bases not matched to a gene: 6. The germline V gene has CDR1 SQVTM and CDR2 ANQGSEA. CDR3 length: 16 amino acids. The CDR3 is CSVEPRTGGWNTEAFF. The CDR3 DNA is TGCAGCGTTGAACCACGGACAGGGGGCTGGAACACTGAAGCTTTCTTT.

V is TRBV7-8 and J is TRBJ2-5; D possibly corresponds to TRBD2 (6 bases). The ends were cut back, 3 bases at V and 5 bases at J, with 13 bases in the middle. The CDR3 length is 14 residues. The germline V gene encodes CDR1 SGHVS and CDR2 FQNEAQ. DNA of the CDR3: TGTGCCAGCAGCTTGGGTAGCGGAAGGGAGACCCAGTACTTC. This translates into CASSLGSGRETQYF. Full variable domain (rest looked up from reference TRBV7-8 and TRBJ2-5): GAGVSQSPRYKVAKRGQDVALRCDPISGHVSLFWYQQALGQGPEFLTYFQNEAQLDKSGLPSDRFFAERPEGSVSTLKIQRTQQEDSAVYLCASSLGSGRETQYFGPGTRLLVL.

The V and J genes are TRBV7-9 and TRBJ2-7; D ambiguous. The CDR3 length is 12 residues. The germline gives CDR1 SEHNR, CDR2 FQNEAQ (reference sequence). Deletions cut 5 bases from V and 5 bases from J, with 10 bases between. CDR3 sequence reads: CASSMNSHEQYF. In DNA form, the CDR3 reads TGTGCCAGCAGCATGAACAGCCACGAGCAGTACTTC. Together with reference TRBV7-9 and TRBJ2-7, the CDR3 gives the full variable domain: DTGVSQNPRHKITKRGQNVTFRCDPISEHNRLYWYRQTLGQGPEFLTYFQNEAQLEKSRLLSDRFSAERPKGSFSTLEIQRTEQGDSAMYLCASSMNSHEQYFGPGTRLTVT.

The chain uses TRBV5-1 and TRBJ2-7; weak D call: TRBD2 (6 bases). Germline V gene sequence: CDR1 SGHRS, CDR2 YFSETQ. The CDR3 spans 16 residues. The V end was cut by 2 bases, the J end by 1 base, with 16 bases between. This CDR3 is CASSFTGGMGSYEQYF. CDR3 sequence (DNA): TGCGCCAGCAGCTTTACTGGCGGGATGGGTTCCTACGAGCAGTACTTC. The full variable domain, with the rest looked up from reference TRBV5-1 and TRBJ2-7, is KAGVTQTPRYLIKTRGQQVTLSCSPISGHRSVSWYQQTPGQGLQFLFEYFSETQRNKGNFPGRFSGRQFSNSRSEMNVSTLELGDSALYLCASSFTGGMGSYEQYFGPGTRLTVT.

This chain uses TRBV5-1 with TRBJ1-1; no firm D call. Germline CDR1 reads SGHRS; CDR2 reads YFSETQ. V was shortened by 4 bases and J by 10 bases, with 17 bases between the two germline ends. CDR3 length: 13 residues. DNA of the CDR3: TGCGCCAGCAGCGGATTAGGACTAGAGGGAGCTTTCTTT. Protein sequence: CASSGLGLEGAFF.

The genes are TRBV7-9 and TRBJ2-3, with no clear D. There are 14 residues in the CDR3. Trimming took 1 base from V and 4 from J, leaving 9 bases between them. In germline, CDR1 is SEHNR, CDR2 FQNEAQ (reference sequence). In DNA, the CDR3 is TGTGCCAGCAGCTTAGAGAGGCTACCAGATACGCAGTATTTT. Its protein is CASSLERLPDTQYF.

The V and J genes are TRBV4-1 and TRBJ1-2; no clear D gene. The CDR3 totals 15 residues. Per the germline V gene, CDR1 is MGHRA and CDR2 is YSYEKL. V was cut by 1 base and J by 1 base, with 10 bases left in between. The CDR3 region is CASSQGGLLNYGYTF. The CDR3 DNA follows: TGCGCCAGCAGCCAAGGGGGTCTACTTAACTATGGCTACACCTTC.

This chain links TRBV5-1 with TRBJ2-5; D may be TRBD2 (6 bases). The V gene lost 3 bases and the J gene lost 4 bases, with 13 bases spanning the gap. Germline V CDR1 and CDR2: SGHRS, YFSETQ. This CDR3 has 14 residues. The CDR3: CASSYRGGVETQYF. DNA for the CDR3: TGCGCCAGCAGCTATAGGGGAGGCGTAGAGACCCAGTACTTC. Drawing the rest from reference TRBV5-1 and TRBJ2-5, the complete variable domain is KAGVTQTPRYLIKTRGQQVTLSCSPISGHRSVSWYQQTPGQGLQFLFEYFSETQRNKGNFPGRFSGRQFSNSRSEMNVSTLELGDSALYLCASSYRGGVETQYFGPGTRLLVL.

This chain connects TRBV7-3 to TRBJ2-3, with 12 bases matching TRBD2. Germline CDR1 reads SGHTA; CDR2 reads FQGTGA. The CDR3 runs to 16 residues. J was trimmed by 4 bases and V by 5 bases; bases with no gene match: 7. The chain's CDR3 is CASSELAGGPADTQYF. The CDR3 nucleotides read TGTGCCAGCAGCGAACTAGCGGGAGGCCCCGCAGATACGCAGTATTTT.

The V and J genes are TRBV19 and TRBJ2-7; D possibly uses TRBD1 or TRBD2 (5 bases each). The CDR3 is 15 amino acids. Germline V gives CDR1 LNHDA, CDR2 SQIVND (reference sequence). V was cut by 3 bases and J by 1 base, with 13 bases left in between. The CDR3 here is CASSIPGRQSYEQYF. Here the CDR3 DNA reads TGTGCCAGTAGTATCCCGGGACGCCAATCCTACGAGCAGTACTTC.

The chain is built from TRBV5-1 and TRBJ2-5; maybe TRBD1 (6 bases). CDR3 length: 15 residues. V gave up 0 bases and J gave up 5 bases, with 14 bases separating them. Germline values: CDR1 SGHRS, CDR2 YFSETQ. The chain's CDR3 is CASSLGQVLLETQYF. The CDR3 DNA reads TGCGCCAGCAGCTTGGGACAGGTCCTCCTGGAGACCCAGTACTTC.

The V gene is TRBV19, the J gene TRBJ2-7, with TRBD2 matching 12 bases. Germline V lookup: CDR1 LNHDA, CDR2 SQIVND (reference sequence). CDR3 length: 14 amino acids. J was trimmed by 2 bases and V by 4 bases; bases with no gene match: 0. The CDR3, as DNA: TGTGCCAGTAGTAGACTAGCGGGAGCCTACGAGCAGTACTTC. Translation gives CASSRLAGAYEQYF.

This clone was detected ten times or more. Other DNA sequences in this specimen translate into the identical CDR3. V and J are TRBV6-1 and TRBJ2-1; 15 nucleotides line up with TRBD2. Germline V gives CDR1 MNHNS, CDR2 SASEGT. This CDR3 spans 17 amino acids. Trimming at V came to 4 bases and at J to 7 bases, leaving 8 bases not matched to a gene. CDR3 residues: CASSGLRTSGRANEQFF. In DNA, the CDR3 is TGTGCCAGCAGTGGATTGAGGACTAGCGGGAGGGCTAATGAGCAGTTCTTC.

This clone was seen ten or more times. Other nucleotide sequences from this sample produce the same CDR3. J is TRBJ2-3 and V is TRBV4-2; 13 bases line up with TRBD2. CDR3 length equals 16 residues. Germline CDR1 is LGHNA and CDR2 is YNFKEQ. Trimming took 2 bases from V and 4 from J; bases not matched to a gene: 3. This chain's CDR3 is CASSQSGTSGADTQYF. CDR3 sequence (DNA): TGTGCCAGCAGCCAATCCGGGACTAGCGGGGCAGATACGCAGTATTTT.

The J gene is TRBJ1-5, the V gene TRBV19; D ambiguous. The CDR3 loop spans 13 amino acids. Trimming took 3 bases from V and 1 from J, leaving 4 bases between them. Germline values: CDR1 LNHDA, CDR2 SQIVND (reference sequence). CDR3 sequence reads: CASSMWSNQPQHF. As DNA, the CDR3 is TGTGCCAGTAGTATGTGGAGCAATCAGCCCCAGCATTTT.

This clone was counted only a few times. CDR3: CSVGQGPPSEAFF. In DNA form, the CDR3 reads TGCAGCGTTGGCCAGGGCCCTCCCTCTGAAGCTTTCTTT. V usage is TRBV29-1 and J usage is TRBJ1-1, with TRBD1 as a possible D gene (5 bases). The germline gives CDR1 SQVTM, CDR2 ANQGSEA. The V and J ends lost 4 bases and 6 bases respectively, with 15 bases between them. The CDR3 totals 13 residues.

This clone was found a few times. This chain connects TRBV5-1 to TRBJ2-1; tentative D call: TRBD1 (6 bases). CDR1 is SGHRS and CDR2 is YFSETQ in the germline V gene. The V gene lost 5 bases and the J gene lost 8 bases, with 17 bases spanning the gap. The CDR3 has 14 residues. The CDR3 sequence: CASSLRTVLDEQFF. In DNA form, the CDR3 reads TGCGCCAGCAGTCTCCGGACAGTCTTGGATGAGCAGTTCTTC.

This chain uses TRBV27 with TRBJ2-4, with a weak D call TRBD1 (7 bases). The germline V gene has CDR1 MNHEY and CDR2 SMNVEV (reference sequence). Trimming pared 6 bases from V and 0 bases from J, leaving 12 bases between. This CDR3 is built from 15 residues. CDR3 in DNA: TGTGCCAGCAGCCCAGGGGGGTTAGCCAAAAACATTCAGTACTTC. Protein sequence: CASSPGGLAKNIQYF.

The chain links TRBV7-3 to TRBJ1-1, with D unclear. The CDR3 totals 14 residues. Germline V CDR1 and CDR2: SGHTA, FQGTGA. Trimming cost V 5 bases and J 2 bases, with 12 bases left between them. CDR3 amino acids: CASSPEGRNTEAFF. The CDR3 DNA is TGTGCCAGCAGCCCAGAGGGCAGAAACACTGAAGCTTTCTTT.

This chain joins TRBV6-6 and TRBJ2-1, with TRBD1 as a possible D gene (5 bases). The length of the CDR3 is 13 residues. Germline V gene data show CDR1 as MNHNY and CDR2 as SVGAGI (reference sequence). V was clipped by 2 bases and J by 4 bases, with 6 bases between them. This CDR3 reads CASSYDRYNEQFF. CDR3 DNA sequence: TGTGCCAGCAGTTACGACAGATACAATGAGCAGTTCTTC.

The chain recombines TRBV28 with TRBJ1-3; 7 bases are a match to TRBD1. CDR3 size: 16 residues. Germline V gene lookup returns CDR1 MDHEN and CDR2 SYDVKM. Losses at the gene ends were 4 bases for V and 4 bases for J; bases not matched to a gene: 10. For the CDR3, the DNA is TGTGCCAGCAGTTGGACTACAGGGGCGTTCGGAAACACCATATATTTT. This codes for CASSWTTGAFGNTIYF. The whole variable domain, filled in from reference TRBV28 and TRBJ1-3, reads DVKVTQSSRYLVKRTGEKVFLECVQDMDHENMFWYRQDPGLGLRLIYFSYDVKMKEKGDIPEGYSVSREKKERFSLILESASTNQTSMYLCASSWTTGAFGNTIYFGEGSWLTVV.

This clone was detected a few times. Here the CDR3 reads CASSPMRATNEKLFF. In nucleotides, the CDR3 is TGTGCCAGCAGCCCGATGAGAGCAACTAATGAAAAACTGTTTTTT. The genes are TRBV6-5 and TRBJ1-4; D not certain. Germline loops: CDR1 MNHEY, CDR2 SVGAGI. The CDR3 is 15 amino acids. V was cut by 6 bases and J by 0 bases, with 11 bases left in between.

The CDR3 reads CASSTPGTVSGNTIYF. Written as DNA, the CDR3 is TGTGCCAGCAGTACACCCGGGACTGTCTCTGGAAACACCATATATTTT. This chain joins TRBV28 and TRBJ1-3; D might be TRBD1 (5 bases). Germline CDR1 reads MDHEN; CDR2 reads SYDVKM. The CDR3 is made up of 16 amino acids. Trimming took 5 bases from V and 0 from J, leaving 14 bases between them.